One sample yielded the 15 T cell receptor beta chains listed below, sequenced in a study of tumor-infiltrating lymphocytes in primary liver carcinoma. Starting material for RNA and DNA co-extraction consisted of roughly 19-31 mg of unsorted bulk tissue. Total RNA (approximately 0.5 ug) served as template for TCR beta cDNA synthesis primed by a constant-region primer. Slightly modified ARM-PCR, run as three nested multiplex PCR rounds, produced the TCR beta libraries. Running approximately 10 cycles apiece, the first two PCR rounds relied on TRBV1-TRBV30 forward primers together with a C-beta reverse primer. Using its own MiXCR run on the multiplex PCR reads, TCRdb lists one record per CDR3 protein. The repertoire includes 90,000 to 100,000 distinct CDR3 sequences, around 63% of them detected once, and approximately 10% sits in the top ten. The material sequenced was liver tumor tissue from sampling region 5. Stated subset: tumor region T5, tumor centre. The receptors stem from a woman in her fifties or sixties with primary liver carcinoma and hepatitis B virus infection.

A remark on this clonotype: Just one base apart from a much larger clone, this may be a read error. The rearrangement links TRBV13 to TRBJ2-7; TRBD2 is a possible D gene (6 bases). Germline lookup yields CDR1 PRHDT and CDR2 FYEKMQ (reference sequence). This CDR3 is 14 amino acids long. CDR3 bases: TGTGCCAGCATGAGGCAGGGACTTCGCTACGGGCAGTACTTC. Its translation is CASMRQGLRYGQYF.

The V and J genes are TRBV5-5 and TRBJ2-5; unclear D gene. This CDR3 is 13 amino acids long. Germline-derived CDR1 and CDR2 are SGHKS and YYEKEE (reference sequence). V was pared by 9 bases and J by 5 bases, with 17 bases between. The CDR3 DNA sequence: TGTGCCATAAGCTTGTTAACTGAGGAGACCCAGTACTTC. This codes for CAISLLTEETQYF.

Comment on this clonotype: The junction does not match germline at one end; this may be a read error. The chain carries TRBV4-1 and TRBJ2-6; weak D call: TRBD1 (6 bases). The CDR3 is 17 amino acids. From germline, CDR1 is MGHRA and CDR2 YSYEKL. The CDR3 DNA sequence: TGCGCCAACAGCCAAGAGCCACAGGGCTCTGGGGTCAACGTCCTGACTTTC. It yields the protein CANSQEPQGSGVNVLTF.

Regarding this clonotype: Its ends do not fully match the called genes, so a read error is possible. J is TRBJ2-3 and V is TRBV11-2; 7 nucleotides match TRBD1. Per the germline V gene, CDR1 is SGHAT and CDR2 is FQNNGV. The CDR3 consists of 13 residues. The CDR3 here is CASRRQGPDTHYF. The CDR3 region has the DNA TGTGCCAGCAGGCGACAGGGCCCAGATACGCACTATTTT.

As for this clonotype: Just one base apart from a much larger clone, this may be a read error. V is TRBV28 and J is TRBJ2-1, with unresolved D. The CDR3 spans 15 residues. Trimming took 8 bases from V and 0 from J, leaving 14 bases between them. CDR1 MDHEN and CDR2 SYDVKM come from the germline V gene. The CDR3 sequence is CASRSDSYSYNEQFF. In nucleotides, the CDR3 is TGTGCCAGCCGCTCAGACTCCTACTCCTACAATGAGCAGTTCTTC.

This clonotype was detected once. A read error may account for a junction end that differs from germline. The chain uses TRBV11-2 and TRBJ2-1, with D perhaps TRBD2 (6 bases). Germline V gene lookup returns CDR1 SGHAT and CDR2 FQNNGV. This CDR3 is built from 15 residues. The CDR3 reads CASSAGTLDYNERLF. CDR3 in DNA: TGTGCCAGCAGTGCCGGGACGTTGGACTACAATGAGCGGTTATTC. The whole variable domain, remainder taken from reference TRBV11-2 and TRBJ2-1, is EAGVAQSPRYKIIEKRQSVAFWCNPISGHATLYWYQQILGQGPKLLIQFQNNGVVDDSQLPKDRFSAERLKGVDSTLKIQPAKLEDSAVYLCASSAGTLDYNERLFGPGTRLTVL.

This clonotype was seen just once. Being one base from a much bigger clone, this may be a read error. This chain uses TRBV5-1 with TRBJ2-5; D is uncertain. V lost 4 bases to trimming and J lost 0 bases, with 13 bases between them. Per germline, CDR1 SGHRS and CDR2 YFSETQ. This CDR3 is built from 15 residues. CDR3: CASSMTQDHQETQYF. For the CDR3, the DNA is TGCGCCAGCAGCATGACTCAAGACCACCAAGAGACCCAGTACTTC.

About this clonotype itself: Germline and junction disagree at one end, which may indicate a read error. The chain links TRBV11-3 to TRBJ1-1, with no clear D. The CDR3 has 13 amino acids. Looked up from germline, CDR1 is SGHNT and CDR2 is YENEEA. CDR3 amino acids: CTSSLGENTEAYF. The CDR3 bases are TGTACCAGCAGCTTAGGAGAAAACACTGAAGCTTACTTT.

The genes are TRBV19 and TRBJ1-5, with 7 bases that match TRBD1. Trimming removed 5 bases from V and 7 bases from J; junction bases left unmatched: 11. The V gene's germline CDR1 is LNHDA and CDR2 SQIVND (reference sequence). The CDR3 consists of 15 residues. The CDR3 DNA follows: TGTGCCAGTAGTGTCGACAGGGCGAGGGGCCAGCCCCAGCATTTT. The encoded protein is CASSVDRARGQPQHF.

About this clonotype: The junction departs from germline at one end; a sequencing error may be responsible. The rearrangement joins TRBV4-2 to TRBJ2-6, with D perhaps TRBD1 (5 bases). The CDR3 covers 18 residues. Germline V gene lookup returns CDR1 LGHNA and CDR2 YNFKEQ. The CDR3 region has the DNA TGTGCCAGCAGCCAAAGGACATGGCGAAGCTCTGGGGTCAACGTCCTGACTTTC. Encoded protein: CASSQRTWRSSGVNVLTF.

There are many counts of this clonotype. The DNA of the CDR3 is TGTGCCAGCCACCTCAGGGGGGCTGGAGCTTTCTTT. This translates into CASHLRGAGAFF. The chain is built from TRBV28 and TRBJ1-1; 7 bases fit TRBD1. Germline loops: CDR1 MDHEN, CDR2 SYDVKM. CDR3 length equals 12 residues. After removal of 8 bases from V and 10 bases from J, the junction contained 10 bases not matched to a gene.

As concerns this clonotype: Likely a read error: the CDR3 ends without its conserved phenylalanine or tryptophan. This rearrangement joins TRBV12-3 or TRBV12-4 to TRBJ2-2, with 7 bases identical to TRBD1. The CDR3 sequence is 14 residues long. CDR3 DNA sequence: TGTGCCGGCAGACGGGACAGGAACACCGGGGAGCTGTTTCTT. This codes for CAGRRDRNTGELFL.

The CDR3: CASSLGLVGGQLSTDTQYF. CDR3 sequence (DNA): TGTGCCAGCAGCTTGGGACTAGTGGGAGGGCAGCTGAGCACAGATACGCAGTATTTT. The chain recombines TRBV5-4 with TRBJ2-3, with TRBD2 matching over 7 bases. The CDR3 extends over 19 amino acids. Germline V gives CDR1 SGHNT, CDR2 YYREEE (reference sequence). With V trimmed by 0 bases and J by 0 bases, 13 bases remained unmatched.

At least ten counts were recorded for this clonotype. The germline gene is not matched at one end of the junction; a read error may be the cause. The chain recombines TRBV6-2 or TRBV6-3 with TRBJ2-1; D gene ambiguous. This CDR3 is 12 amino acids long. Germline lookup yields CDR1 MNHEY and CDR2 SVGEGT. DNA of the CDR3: TGTGCCAGCAGTTACTCCCACAATGAGCAGTTCTTC. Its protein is CASSYSHNEQFF.

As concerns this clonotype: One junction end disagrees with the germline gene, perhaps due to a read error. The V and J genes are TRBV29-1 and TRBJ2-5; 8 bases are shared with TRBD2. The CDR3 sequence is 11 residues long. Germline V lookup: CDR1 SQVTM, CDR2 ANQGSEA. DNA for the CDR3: TGCAGTGTTGGGGGACTAGAGGCCAAGTACTTC. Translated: CSVGGLEAKYF.